The 6 T cell receptor beta chains below come from one sample, sequenced in a study of T cell repertoires in cytomegalovirus infection. What these receptors recognize is not known. TCRdb reanalysed the reads using MiXCR and keeps one entry per CDR3 protein. The table shows about 47,000 distinct CDR3 sequences, with about 21% occurring only once. Sample: CD8+ T cells from cultured PBMCs, taken from culture after CMV antigen stimulation. These receptor sequences come from a human donor in good health (CMV status not recorded). Some clones in this sample may be carry-over from other donors' samples.

This clonotype was seen at least ten times. The V and J genes are TRBV10-3 and TRBJ2-7; TRBD1 is a possible D gene (6 bases). With 6 bases removed from V and 5 bases from J, the gap between germline ends came to 20 bases. CDR3 length: 15 residues. The germline CDR1 and CDR2 sequences are ENHRY and SYGVKD. CDR3 protein: CAIRPDRSSVNEQYF. Here the CDR3 DNA reads TGTGCCATCAGACCAGACAGGTCCAGTGTCAACGAGCAGTACTTC.

This chain joins TRBV12-3 or TRBV12-4 and TRBJ2-1; TRBD2 matches 13 bases. J lost 13 bases, V lost 4 bases, and 13 bases had no gene match. CDR3 size: 16 residues. CDR3 nucleotides: TGTGCCAGCAGTTCCTGGACTAGCGGGAGCGTAGGGGCTCAGTTCTTC. Protein sequence: CASSSWTSGSVGAQFF.

A few counts support this clonotype. V is TRBV20-1 and J is TRBJ2-7, with a tentative D call TRBD1 (6 bases). Germline V gives CDR1 DFQATT, CDR2 SNEGSKA (reference sequence). The CDR3 is 14 residues long. The V gene lost 0 bases and the J gene lost 3 bases, with 12 bases spanning the gap. The CDR3 DNA reads as TGCAGTGCTAGAGATCAGGGGCGGTTCTACGAGCAGTACTTC. Protein product: CSARDQGRFYEQYF.

This chain joins TRBV6-2 or TRBV6-3 and TRBJ2-1, with 14 bases aligning to TRBD2. The CDR3 is 16 residues long. Germline CDR1 reads MNHEY; CDR2 reads SVGEGT. Trimming at V came to 8 bases and at J to 8 bases, leaving 11 bases not matched to a gene. The CDR3 bases are TGTGCCAGCCTAGGGACTAGCGGGAGCCTTAGAGATGAGCAGTTCTTC. Translating it yields CASLGTSGSLRDEQFF.

The rearrangement joins TRBV11-2 to TRBJ2-1, with 16 bases aligning to TRBD2. The CDR3 is 17 residues long. Germline V gene data show CDR1 as SGHAT and CDR2 as FQNNGV. Trimming took 5 bases from V and 9 from J; bases not matched to a gene: 10. The CDR3 bases are TGTGCCAGCAGCGCCGGCCAGGGACTAGCGGGGGGGCCTGAGCAGTTCTTC. It encodes CASSAGQGLAGGPEQFF.

This clonotype was recorded a few times. The V and J genes are TRBV27 and TRBJ2-1; D may be TRBD1 (6 bases). Germline V gene lookup returns CDR1 MNHEY and CDR2 SMNVEV (reference sequence). The V end lost 6 bases, the J end lost 1 base, and 7 bases lay between the germline ends. This CDR3 contains 13 residues. This CDR3 reads CASSRGSYNEQFF. Written as DNA, the CDR3 is TGTGCCAGCAGCAGGGGATCCTACAATGAGCAGTTCTTC.